This T cell receptor (beta chain) appears in the sequencing data of a study of T-cell memory formation after mild COVID-19. At the level of the study: Clusters of TCRs were largely donor specific.

MiXCR, run by TCRdb on the 5' RACE reads, gives a single entry per CDR3 protein. The sample lists some 250,000 distinct CDR3 sequences, about a sixth seen once, with about 23% in the top ten. From germline, CDR1 is SGHTA and CDR2 FQGNSA. The CDR3 has 14 residues. V lost 5 bases and J lost 4; bases outside the gene matches: 7. This clonotype was picked up a small number of times. Its antigen is unknown. Study-wide findings and caveats: Contracting clones, day 15 to 85, had balanced CD4/CD8, and later expanders favored CD4+. Clones that contracted clustered mainly in CM and EM if CD4+ and in EMRA if CD8+.

The sample taken for sequencing was PBMCs or a T cell subset sorted from them (not recorded which). The V and J genes are TRBV7-2 and TRBJ1-1; 7 bases line up with TRBD1. The receptor was derived from a man aged 18 to 29 who had mild COVID-19 (a few samples of this study predate the infection). Cell type and time point are not known. The CDR3 DNA is TGTGCCAGCAGCACCCAGGGGGATGGCACTGAAGCTTTCTTT. Residues: CASSTQGDGTEAFF.